The 16 T cell receptor beta chains below all came from one sample that was sequenced in a study of T cells in Graves' hyperthyroidism and ophthalmopathy. RNA transcripts were the template for amplifying TCR beta CDR3 regions. During a first-round RT-PCR of the TCR CDR3, the HTBI primer set was used. A single record per CDR3 protein comes from TCRdb applying MiXCR to the multiplex PCR reads. The sample includes 600,000 to 700,000 distinct CDR3 sequences, around 15% seen only once; the top ten take approximately 4.3%. Material: blood. The receptors were gathered from a woman aged 40 to 50 with Graves' ophthalmopathy.

There are many counts of this clonotype. This chain links TRBV10-3 with TRBJ2-7, with 9 bases fitting TRBD2. The trim removed 0 bases at V and 3 bases at J, leaving 3 bases unmatched. This CDR3 is 15 amino acids long. From germline, CDR1 is ENHRY and CDR2 SYGVKD. The CDR3 spells CAISESSGRNYEQYF. The CDR3 DNA sequence: TGTGCCATCAGTGAGTCGAGCGGGAGGAACTACGAGCAGTACTTC.

A note on this clonotype: A single base separates this from a much larger clone, so it may be a read error. This chain joins TRBV7-2 and TRBJ2-7; D is uncertain. V lost 1 base, J lost 5 bases, and 6 bases lay in between. Germline CDR1 SGHTA, CDR2 FQGNSA. CDR3 length: 12 residues. The CDR3 sequence: CASSLVFNEQYF. DNA of the CDR3: TGTGCCAGCAGCTTAGTATTTAACGAGCAGTACTTC.

This clonotype has a count of ten or more. The gene calls are TRBV4-2 and TRBJ1-3; D unresolved. V was clipped by 0 bases and J by 6 bases, with 12 bases between them. Germline CDR1 reads LGHNA; CDR2 reads YNFKEQ. This CDR3 comprises 15 residues. The CDR3 DNA sequence: TGTGCCAGCAGCCAAGATTCCGCAGCCTTAAACACCATATATTTT. It specifies CASSQDSAALNTIYF.

Ten or more counts support this clonotype. The CDR3 is CASTEGGLYEQYF. The CDR3 DNA reads as TGCGCCAGCACCGAGGGAGGGTTGTACGAGCAGTACTTC. The chain uses TRBV10-2 and TRBJ2-7; 7 bases line up with TRBD2. This CDR3 has 13 amino acids. V lost 7 bases, J lost 4 bases, and 7 bases stayed unmatched. The V gene's germline CDR1 is WSHSY and CDR2 SAAADI.

The sample holds many counts of this clonotype. The rearrangement joins TRBV27 to TRBJ2-2; 10 bases agree with TRBD1. The CDR3 extends over 16 amino acids. Per the germline V gene, CDR1 is MNHEY and CDR2 is SMNVEV (reference sequence). V lost 4 bases to trimming and J lost 5 bases; unmatched junction nucleotides: 7. The CDR3 loop is CASSWGQGSFTGELFF. CDR3 bases: TGTGCCAGCAGTTGGGGACAGGGGTCGTTTACCGGGGAGCTGTTTTTT.

This clonotype was seen at least ten times. CDR3 loop: CASSFGTGGVTSPPQHF. CDR3 bases: TGTGCCAGCAGTTTTGGGACAGGGGGTGTCACTAGTCCGCCCCAGCATTTT. This chain connects TRBV12-3 or TRBV12-4 to TRBJ1-5; 11 bases line up with TRBD1. Trimming took 3 bases from V and 9 from J; bases not matched to a gene: 13. The CDR3 totals 17 residues.

V and J are TRBV30 and TRBJ1-6; 8 positions match TRBD1. Losses at the gene ends were 0 bases for V and 9 bases for J; bases not matched to a gene: 1. Germline V gene lookup returns CDR1 GTSNPN and CDR2 SVGIG (reference sequence). This CDR3 has 13 amino acids. CDR3 region: CAWSVDRGSPLHF. The CDR3 DNA sequence: TGTGCCTGGAGTGTAGACAGGGGTTCACCCCTCCACTTT. Full variable domain (missing parts from reference TRBV30 and TRBJ1-6): SQTIHQWPATLVQPVGSPLSLECTVEGTSNPNLYWYRQAAGRGLQLLFYSVGIGQISSEVPQNLSASRPQDRQFILSSKKLLLSDSGFYLCAWSVDRGSPLHFGNGTRLTVT.

This clonotype was detected ten times or more. The chain carries TRBV28 and TRBJ1-5; the D is unclear. Germline V gene data show CDR1 as MDHEN and CDR2 as SYDVKM. Trimming shortened V by 5 bases and J by 4 bases, and 6 bases separated the two germline ends. CDR3 length: 12 residues. CDR3 protein: CASSKRNQPQHF. DNA of the CDR3: TGTGCCAGCAGTAAACGAAATCAGCCCCAGCATTTT.

This clonotype was recorded at least ten times. The chain has TRBV6-1 and TRBJ1-1; tentative D call: TRBD1 (6 bases). Trimming left V 2 bases short and J 0 bases short, with 10 bases between. The CDR3 is 15 amino acids. Germline V gene data show CDR1 as MNHNS and CDR2 as SASEGT. CDR3 sequence: CASSEPGAMNTEAFF. CDR3 DNA sequence: TGTGCCAGCAGTGAACCAGGGGCAATGAACACTGAAGCTTTCTTT.

Comments on this clonotype: The conserved closing phenylalanine or tryptophan is absent in this CDR3, likely reflecting a read error. The chain joins TRBV20-1 to TRBJ1-1; 7 bases map to TRBD1. The CDR3 has 15 amino acids. The J segment lost 0 bases and the V segment lost 1 base, leaving 5 bases of the junction unmatched. CDR1 and CDR2 from the germline V gene are DFQATT and SNEGSKA (reference sequence). The CDR3 loop is CSARVAGGMNTEAFS. CDR3 nucleotide sequence: TGCAGTGCTAGAGTCGCAGGGGGGATGAACACTGAAGCTTTCTCT.

This clonotype was detected only a few times. The genes are TRBV19 and TRBJ2-2; D is ambiguous. The CDR3 extends over 13 amino acids. Germline V gene sequence: CDR1 LNHDA, CDR2 SQIVND (reference sequence). Trimming took off 5 bases at V and 4 bases at J, with 8 bases between the two ends. The CDR3 loop reads CASSPHSTGELFF. CDR3 DNA: TGTGCCAGTAGTCCCCACAGCACCGGGGAGCTGTTTTTT.

This clonotype was counted between two and nine times. The rearrangement links TRBV7-9 to TRBJ2-5, with 9 bases fitting TRBD1. This CDR3 has 15 amino acids. The germline gives CDR1 SEHNR, CDR2 FQNEAQ (reference sequence). Trimming took 5 bases from V and 5 from J; bases not matched to a gene: 9. The CDR3 coding sequence is TGTGCCAGCAGCCCACTGGACAGGGGAAGCGAGACCCAGTACTTC. Its translation: CASSPLDRGSETQYF.

The table lists this clonotype with a few counts. This rearrangement joins TRBV7-9 to TRBJ2-2, with D perhaps TRBD2 (6 bases). Germline CDR1 SEHNR, CDR2 FQNEAQ (reference sequence). Trimming shortened V by 6 bases and J by 5 bases, and 16 bases separated the two germline ends. The CDR3 spans 15 residues. Here the CDR3 DNA reads TGTGCCAGCAGTTTTGGAGCGGGCTCGACCGGGGAGCTGTTTTTT. This encodes CASSFGAGSTGELFF.

There are many counts of this clonotype. V is TRBV2 and J is TRBJ2-5; D gene uncertain. CDR3 size: 15 residues. V dropped 6 bases and J dropped 1 base, with 15 bases sitting between them. CDR1 is SNHLY and CDR2 is FYNNEI in the germline V gene. The CDR3 protein is CASSPRVVSQETQYF. CDR3 nucleotides: TGTGCCAGCAGCCCAAGAGTGGTCAGCCAAGAGACCCAGTACTTC.

This clonotype occurred a few times. The chain recombines TRBV5-6 with TRBJ2-2, with D unresolved. Germline assignment: CDR1 SGHDT and CDR2 YYEEEE. The V end lost 1 base, the J end lost 4 bases, and 11 bases lay between the germline ends. There are 15 residues in the CDR3. CDR3 loop: CASSLRAPGTGELFF. Written as DNA, the CDR3 is TGTGCCAGCAGCTTGCGAGCTCCGGGCACCGGGGAGCTGTTTTTT.

The chain recombines TRBV9 with TRBJ2-7; TRBD1 matches 7 bases. Germline V lookup: CDR1 SGDLS, CDR2 YYNGEE. V lost 3 bases to trimming and J lost 5 bases; unmatched junction nucleotides: 2. The CDR3 spans 12 residues. The CDR3 coding sequence is TGTGCCAGCAGCGGCGACAGGGACGAGCAGTACTTC. It is translated as CASSGDRDEQYF.